This T cell receptor (beta chain) was recovered during a study of yellow fever vaccine responses in identical twins (dated by TCRdb to the late 2010s). General notes on the study: In identical twins, the study followed T cell clones that responded to the vaccine with precision.

For CDR1 and CDR2, the germline V gene lists LGHNA and YNFKEQ. Cut back by 7 bases and 4 bases, the V and J ends lie 18 bases apart. From the cysteine through the phenylalanine, the CDR3 covers 15 amino acids. The entry retains the CDR3 DNA only, 45 bases that are in frame from base 1. About this clonotype: Its cognate antigen has yet to be identified. No much larger clone is present one base from it, and per-base qualities are unavailable.

The study at large found these results: The authors reported that the T cell response to vaccination in identical twins appeared partly convergent and partly personalized.

Receptors were amplified or captured by RT-PCR. TCRdb shows the sequencer as Illumina HiSeq 2500. TCRdb itself trimmed the public reads at Q25 with fastp, ran MiXCR and retained productive beta chains. Rows are unified per CDR3 protein, each entry keeping the most common DNA and genes. The sample data list a few thousand distinct CDR3 sequences, and 81% of these were observed just once. The ten largest clones add up to about 3% of the sample. This specimen consisted of T cells from blood (PBMCs), unsorted or a sorted subset (not recorded which), obtained before or after yellow fever vaccination (not recorded which). This receptor chain uses TRBV4-2 and TRBJ2-3; the D gene cannot be named for sure. The source is a woman younger than 35 who received the yellow fever vaccine. Donor details come from another sample of the same person, matched by shared clones. The CDR3 here reads CASTIRTAAADTQYF. The DNA sequence follows: TGTGCCAGCACCATTCGGACCGCAGCAGCAGATACGCAGTATTTT.